This TCR beta chain was recovered during a study of CD8+ T cells in alopecia areata. Across the whole study: It was 6 to 18 months of tofacitinib, and then there were 6 months off drug. Study-wide results and limits: The presence of one nonresponder keeps the tie between baseline CD8+ expansion and response uncertain.

Treatment specified: oral pan-JAK inhibitor, 5-10 mg twice daily. Trimming pared 7 bases from V and 1 base from J, leaving 4 bases between. Looked up from germline, CDR1 is SQVTM and CDR2 is ANQGSEA. This CDR3 is 10 amino acids long. About this clone itself: Antigen unknown.

RNA was isolated and reverse transcribed to cDNA, the sequencing template. Method: immunoSEQ multiplex PCR; TCRdb's copy keeps in-frame clones and lacks some. Here the sample spans about 42,000 clones, around 71% being singletons. This chain uses TRBV29-1 with TRBJ1-1, with D unclear. This specimen consisted of CD8+ T cells sorted from blood, obtained at week 4, from a patient treated with tofacitinib. This receptor was taken from a human donor with alopecia areata. The CDR3: CSAENTEAFF. The CDR3 DNA reads as TGCAGCGCGGAGAACACTGAAGCTTTCTTT.